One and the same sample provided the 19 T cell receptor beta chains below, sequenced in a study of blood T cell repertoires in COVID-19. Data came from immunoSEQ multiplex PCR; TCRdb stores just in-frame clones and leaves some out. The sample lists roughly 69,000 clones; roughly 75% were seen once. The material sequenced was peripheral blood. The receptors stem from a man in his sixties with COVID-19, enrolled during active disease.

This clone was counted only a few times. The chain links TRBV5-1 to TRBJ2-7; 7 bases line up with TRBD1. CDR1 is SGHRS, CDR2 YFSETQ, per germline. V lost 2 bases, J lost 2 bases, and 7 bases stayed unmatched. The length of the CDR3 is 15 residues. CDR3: CASSFWTGSTYEQYF. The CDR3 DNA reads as TGCGCCAGCAGCTTTTGGACAGGATCCACCTACGAGCAGTACTTC.

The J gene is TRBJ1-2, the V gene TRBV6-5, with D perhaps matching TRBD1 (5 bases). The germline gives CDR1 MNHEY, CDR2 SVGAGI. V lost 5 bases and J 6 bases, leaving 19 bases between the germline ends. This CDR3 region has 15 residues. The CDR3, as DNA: TGTGCCAGCAGTCAAATGACCGGGACTCCAGATGGCTACACCTTC. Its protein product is CASSQMTGTPDGYTF.

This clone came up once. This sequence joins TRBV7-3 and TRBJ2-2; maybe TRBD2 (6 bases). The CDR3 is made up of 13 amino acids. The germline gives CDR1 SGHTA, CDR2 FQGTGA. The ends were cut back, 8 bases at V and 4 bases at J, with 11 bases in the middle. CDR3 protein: CASGRDGTGELFF. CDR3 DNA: TGTGCCAGCGGGCGGGACGGCACCGGGGAGCTGTTTTTT.

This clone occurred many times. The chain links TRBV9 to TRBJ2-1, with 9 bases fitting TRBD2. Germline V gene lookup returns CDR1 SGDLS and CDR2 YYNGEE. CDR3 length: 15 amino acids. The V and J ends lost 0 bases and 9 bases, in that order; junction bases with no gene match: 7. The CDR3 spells CASSVAGGGAGEQFF. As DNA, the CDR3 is TGTGCCAGCAGCGTAGCTGGCGGGGGGGCCGGTGAGCAGTTCTTC.

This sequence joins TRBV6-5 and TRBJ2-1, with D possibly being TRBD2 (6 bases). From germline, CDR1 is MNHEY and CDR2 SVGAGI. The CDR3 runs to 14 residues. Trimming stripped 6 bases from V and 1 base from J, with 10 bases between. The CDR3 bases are TGTGCCAGCAGCCGACGGGAGTCCTACAATGAGCAGTTCTTC. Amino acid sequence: CASSRRESYNEQFF.

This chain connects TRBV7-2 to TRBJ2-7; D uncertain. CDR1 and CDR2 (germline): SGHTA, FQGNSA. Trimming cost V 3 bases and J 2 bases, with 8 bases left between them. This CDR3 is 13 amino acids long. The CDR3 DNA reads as TGTGCCAGCAGCTTCGGCGGCACCTACGAGCAGTACTTC. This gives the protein CASSFGGTYEQYF.

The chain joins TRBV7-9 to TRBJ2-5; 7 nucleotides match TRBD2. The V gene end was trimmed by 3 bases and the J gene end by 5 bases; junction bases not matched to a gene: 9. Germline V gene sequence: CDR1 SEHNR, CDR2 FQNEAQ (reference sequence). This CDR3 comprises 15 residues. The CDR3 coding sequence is TGTGCCAGCAGCTTGCTATCGGGAGGTGACGAGACCCAGTACTTC. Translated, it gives CASSLLSGGDETQYF.

CDR3 bases: TGTGCCAGCAGCCAACTACCCCCGGGACTCTATCCCTACGAGCAGTACTTC. This sequence encodes CASSQLPPGLYPYEQYF. The chain is built from TRBV11-2 and TRBJ2-7; possible D gene TRBD2, 6 bases. The CDR3 totals 17 residues. Trimming took off 5 bases at V and 2 bases at J, with 22 bases between the two ends. CDR1 and CDR2 (germline): SGHAT, FQNNGV.

This CDR3 reads CASSKGDTGELFF. The CDR3 DNA follows: TGTGCCAGCAGTAAGGGGGACACCGGGGAGCTGTTTTTT. This chain uses TRBV28 with TRBJ2-2; D might be TRBD1 (6 bases). This CDR3 comprises 13 residues. Germline-derived CDR1 and CDR2 are MDHEN and SYDVKM. Trimming left V 5 bases short and J 3 bases short, with 7 bases between. The whole variable domain, filled in from reference TRBV28 and TRBJ2-2, reads DVKVTQSSRYLVKRTGEKVFLECVQDMDHENMFWYRQDPGLGLRLIYFSYDVKMKEKGDIPEGYSVSREKKERFSLILESASTNQTSMYLCASSKGDTGELFFGEGSRLTVL.

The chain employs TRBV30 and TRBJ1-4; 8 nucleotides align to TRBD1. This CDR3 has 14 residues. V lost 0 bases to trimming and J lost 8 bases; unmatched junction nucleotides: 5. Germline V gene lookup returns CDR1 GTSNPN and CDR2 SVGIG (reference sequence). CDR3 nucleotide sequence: TGTGCCTGGAGTGTTGGACAGGGATACGAAAAACTGTTTTTT. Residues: CAWSVGQGYEKLFF.

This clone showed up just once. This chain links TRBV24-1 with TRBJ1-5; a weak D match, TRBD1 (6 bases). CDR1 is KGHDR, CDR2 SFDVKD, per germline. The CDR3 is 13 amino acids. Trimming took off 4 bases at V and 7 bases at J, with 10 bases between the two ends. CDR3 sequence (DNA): TGTGCCACCAGTGAGGCACAGGGCCAGCCCCAGCATTTT. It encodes CATSEAQGQPQHF.

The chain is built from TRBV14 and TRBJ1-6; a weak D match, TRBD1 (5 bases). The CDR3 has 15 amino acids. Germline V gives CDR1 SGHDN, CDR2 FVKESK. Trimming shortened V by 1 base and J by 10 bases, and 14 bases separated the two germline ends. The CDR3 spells CASSQGTQGGSPLHF. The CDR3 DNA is TGTGCCAGCAGCCAAGGGACGCAGGGAGGATCACCCCTCCACTTT.

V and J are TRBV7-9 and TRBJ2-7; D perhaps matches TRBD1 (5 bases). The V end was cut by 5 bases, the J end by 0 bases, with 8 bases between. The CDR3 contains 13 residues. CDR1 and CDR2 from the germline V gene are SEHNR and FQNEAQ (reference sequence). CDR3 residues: CASSPGLSYEQYF. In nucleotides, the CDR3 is TGTGCCAGCAGCCCAGGGCTCTCCTACGAGCAGTACTTC.

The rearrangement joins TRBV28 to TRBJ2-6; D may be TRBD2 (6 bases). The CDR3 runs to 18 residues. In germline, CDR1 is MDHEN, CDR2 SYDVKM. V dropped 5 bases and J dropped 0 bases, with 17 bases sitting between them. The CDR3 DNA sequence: TGTGCCAGCAGTACCCGGGACTTCGTCCACTCTGGGGCCAACGTCCTGACTTTC. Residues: CASSTRDFVHSGANVLTF.

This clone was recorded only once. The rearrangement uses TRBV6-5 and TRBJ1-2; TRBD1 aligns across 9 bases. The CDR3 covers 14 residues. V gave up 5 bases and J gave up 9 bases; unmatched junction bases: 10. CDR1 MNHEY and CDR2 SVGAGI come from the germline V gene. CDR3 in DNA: TGTGCCAGCAGTCCCGGGACAGGGATTCTCCGCTACACCTTC. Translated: CASSPGTGILRYTF.

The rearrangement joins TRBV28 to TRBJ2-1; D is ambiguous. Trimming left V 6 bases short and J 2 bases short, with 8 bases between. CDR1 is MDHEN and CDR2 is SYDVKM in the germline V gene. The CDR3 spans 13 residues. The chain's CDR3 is CASSPSPYNEQFF. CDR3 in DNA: TGTGCCAGCAGCCCTAGTCCCTACAATGAGCAGTTCTTC.

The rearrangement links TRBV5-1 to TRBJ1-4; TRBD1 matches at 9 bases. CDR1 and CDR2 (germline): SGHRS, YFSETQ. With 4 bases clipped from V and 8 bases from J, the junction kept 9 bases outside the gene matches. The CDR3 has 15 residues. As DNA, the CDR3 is TGCGCCAGCAGCCTACAGGGGGCCCCTGAAGAAAAACTGTTTTTT. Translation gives CASSLQGAPEEKLFF.

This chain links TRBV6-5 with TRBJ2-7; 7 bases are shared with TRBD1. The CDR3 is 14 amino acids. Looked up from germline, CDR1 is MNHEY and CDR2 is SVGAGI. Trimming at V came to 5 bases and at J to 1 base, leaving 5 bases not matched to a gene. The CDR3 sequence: CASSNTGQSYEQYF. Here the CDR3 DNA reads TGTGCCAGCAGTAACACGGGACAGTCCTACGAGCAGTACTTC.

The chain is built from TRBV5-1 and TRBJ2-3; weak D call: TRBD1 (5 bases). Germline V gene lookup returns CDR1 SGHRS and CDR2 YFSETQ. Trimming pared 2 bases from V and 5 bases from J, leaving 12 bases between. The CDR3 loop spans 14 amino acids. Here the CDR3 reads CASSLGAVRDTQYF. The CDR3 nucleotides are TGCGCCAGCAGCTTAGGGGCAGTGAGAGATACGCAGTATTTT.